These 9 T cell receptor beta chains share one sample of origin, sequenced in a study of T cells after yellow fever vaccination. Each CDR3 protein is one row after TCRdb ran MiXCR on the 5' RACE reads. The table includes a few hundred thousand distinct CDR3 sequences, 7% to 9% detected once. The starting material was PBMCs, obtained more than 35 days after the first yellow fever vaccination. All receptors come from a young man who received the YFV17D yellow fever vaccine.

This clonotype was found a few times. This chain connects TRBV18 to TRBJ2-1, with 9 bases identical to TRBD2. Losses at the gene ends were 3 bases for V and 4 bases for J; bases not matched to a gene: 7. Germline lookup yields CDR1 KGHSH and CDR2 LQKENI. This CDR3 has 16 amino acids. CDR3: CASSPVRAGGYNEQFF. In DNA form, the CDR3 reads TGTGCCAGCTCACCGGTACGAGCGGGGGGTTACAATGAGCAGTTCTTC.

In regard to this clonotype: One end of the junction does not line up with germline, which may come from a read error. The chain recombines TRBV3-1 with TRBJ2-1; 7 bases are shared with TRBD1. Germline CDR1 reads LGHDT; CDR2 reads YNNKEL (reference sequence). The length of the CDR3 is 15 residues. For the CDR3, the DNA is TGTGCCACCAGCCTGAGGGGGCAATCCTACAATGAGCAGTTCTTC. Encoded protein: CATSLRGQSYNEQFF.

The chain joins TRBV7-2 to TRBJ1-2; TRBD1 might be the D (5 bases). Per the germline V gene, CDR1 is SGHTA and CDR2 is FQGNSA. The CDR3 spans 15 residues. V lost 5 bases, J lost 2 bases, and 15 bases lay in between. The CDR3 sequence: CASSQQGSLNYGYTF. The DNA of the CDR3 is TGTGCCAGCAGCCAGCAGGGCAGCCTAAACTATGGCTACACCTTC. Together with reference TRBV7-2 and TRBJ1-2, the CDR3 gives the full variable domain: GAGVSQSPSNKVTEKGKDVELRCDPISGHTALYWYRQSLGQGLEFLIYFQGNSAPDKSGLPSDRFSAERTGGSVSTLTIQRTQQEDSAVYLCASSQQGSLNYGYTFGSGTRLTVV.

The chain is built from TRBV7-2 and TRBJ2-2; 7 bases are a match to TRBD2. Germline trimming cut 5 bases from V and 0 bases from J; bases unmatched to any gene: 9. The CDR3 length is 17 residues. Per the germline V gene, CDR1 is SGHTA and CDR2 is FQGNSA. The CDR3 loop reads CASSLDPRGANTGELFF. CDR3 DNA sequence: TGTGCCAGCAGCCTCGACCCCCGGGGGGCGAACACCGGGGAGCTGTTTTTT.

The CDR3 loop is CASSYFGQGDYNEQFF. For the CDR3, the DNA is TGTGCCAGCAGTTACTTCGGACAGGGGGACTACAATGAGCAGTTCTTC. V and J are TRBV6-2 or TRBV6-3 and TRBJ2-1; 10 nucleotides line up with TRBD1. Germline-derived CDR1 and CDR2 are MNHEY and SVGEGT. The CDR3 contains 16 residues. V lost 1 base to trimming and J lost 3 bases; unmatched junction nucleotides: 3.

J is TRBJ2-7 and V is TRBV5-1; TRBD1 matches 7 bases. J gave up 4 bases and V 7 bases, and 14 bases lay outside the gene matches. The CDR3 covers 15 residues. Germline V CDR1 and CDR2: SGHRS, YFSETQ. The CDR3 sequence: CASRLIPTGLYEQYF. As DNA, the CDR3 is TGCGCCAGCCGACTAATTCCGACAGGGCTGTACGAGCAGTACTTC. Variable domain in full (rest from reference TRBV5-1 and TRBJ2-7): KAGVTQTPRYLIKTRGQQVTLSCSPISGHRSVSWYQQTPGQGLQFLFEYFSETQRNKGNFPGRFSGRQFSNSRSEMNVSTLELGDSALYLCASRLIPTGLYEQYFGPGTRLTVT.

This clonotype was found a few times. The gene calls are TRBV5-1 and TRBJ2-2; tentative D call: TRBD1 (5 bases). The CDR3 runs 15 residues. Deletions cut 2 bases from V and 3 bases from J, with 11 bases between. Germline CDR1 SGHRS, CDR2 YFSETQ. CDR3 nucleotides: TGCGCCAGCAGCTTCCAGGGATCGGACACCGGGGAGCTGTTTTTT. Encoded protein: CASSFQGSDTGELFF.

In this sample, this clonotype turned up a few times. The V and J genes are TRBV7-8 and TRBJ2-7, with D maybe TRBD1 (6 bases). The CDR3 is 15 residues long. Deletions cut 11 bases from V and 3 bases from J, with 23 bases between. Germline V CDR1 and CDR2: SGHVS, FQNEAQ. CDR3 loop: CASSAYMGAFYEQYV. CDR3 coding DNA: TGTGCCTCCTCCGCTTATATGGGGGCCTTCTACGAGCAGTACGTC.

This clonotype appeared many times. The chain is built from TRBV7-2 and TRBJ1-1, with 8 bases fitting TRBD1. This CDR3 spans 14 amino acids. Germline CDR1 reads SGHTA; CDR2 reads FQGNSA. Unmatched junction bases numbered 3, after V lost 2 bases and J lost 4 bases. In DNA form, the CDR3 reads TGTGCCAGCAGCTTAAGACAGGGGACCACTGAAGCTTTCTTT. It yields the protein CASSLRQGTTEAFF.